Shown below are 26 T cell receptor beta chains from a single sample sequenced in a study of OX40 agonist ivuxolimab in advanced cancers. The repertoire was sequenced with immunoSEQ multiplex PCR; TCRdb's copy has only in-frame clones and lacks some. The data contain tens of thousands of clones, roughly nine tenths of them seen just once; the ten biggest clones take up 2.6%. Sequencing was performed on CD4+ or CD8+ T cells sorted from blood, taken in a trial of the OX40 agonist ivuxolimab. The receptors come from an adult with an advanced solid tumor such as melanoma, head and neck, liver or kidney cancer.

The CDR3 coding sequence is TGTGCCACCAGCAGAGGACTATTGAACACTGAAGCTTTCTTT. Translating gives CATSRGLLNTEAFF. The chain recombines TRBV15 with TRBJ1-1; D remains unclear. With 1 base removed from V and 0 bases from J, the gap between germline ends came to 6 bases. This CDR3 is built from 14 residues. Germline V gene lookup returns CDR1 LNHNV and CDR2 YYDKDF (reference sequence).

This sequence joins TRBV28 and TRBJ1-3, with D uncertain. Germline CDR1 reads MDHEN; CDR2 reads SYDVKM. This CDR3 contains 17 residues. Trimming took off 2 bases at V and 0 bases at J, with 14 bases between the two ends. This CDR3 reads CASSLAGELHSGNTIYF. CDR3 bases: TGTGCCAGCAGTTTAGCCGGGGAACTGCACTCTGGAAACACCATATATTTT.

The chain combines TRBV7-2 with TRBJ2-5; 12 bases align to TRBD2. V was clipped by 6 bases and J by 4 bases; unmatched bases: 9. The CDR3 has 16 residues. CDR1 SGHTA and CDR2 FQGNSA come from the germline V gene. Here the CDR3 reads CASSRRLAGVGETQYF. CDR3 coding DNA: TGTGCCAGCAGTCGAAGACTAGCGGGAGTAGGAGAGACCCAGTACTTC.

CDR3 nucleotide sequence: TGCGCCAGCAGCTTGGCCGTTCAGGGACAAGAGACCCAGTACTTC. Translated, it gives CASSLAVQGQETQYF. The chain couples TRBV5-1 to TRBJ2-5; possibly TRBD1 for D (5 bases). CDR3 length equals 15 residues. The V end was cut by 0 bases, the J end by 2 bases, with 11 bases between. Germline assignment: CDR1 SGHRS and CDR2 YFSETQ.

V is TRBV6-1 and J is TRBJ2-5, with D hard to call. CDR3 size: 13 residues. The germline CDR1 and CDR2 sequences are MNHNS and SASEGT. V lost 0 bases, J lost 13 bases, and 15 bases lay in between. CDR3 amino acids: CASSEAPGSRPYF. The CDR3 bases are TGTGCCAGCAGTGAAGCTCCCGGGTCTCGCCCGTACTTC.

J is TRBJ2-7 and V is TRBV4-3; D is uncertain. Germline V CDR1 and CDR2: LGHNA, YSLEER. The CDR3 has 15 residues. V was cut by 1 base and J by 7 bases, with 17 bases left in between. CDR3: CASSQGGQTHGEQYF. CDR3 nucleotide sequence: TGCGCCAGCAGCCAAGGTGGTCAGACGCACGGGGAGCAGTACTTC.

V is TRBV19 and J is TRBJ2-7; 8 bases line up with TRBD2. The CDR3 spans 14 residues. Germline CDR1 reads LNHDA; CDR2 reads SQIVND (reference sequence). Unmatched junction bases numbered 5, after V lost 5 bases and J lost 2 bases. The chain's CDR3 is CASSPQAGAYEQYF. DNA of the CDR3: TGTGCCAGTAGTCCCCAAGCGGGGGCCTACGAGCAGTACTTC.

This clone has only one observation. V and J are TRBV6-5 and TRBJ1-1; D is unresolved. Germline V gives CDR1 MNHEY, CDR2 SVGAGI. There are 13 residues in the CDR3. V shed 10 bases and J shed 4 bases, with 16 bases lying between them. In DNA, the CDR3 is TGTGCCACTAGGCCCCCGGAGAGCACTGAAGCTTTCTTT. The encoded protein is CATRPPESTEAFF.

The chain carries TRBV5-6 and TRBJ1-1, with D hard to call. The CDR3 spans 15 residues. The V gene's germline CDR1 is SGHDT and CDR2 YYEEEE. V shed 2 bases and J shed 0 bases, with 11 bases lying between them. The CDR3 bases are TGTGCCAGCAGCTTCTGGGAAAGGATGAACACTGAAGCTTTCTTT. This codes for CASSFWERMNTEAFF.

The chain is built from TRBV5-4 and TRBJ2-7; no reliable D call. The CDR3 contains 15 residues. Germline V CDR1 and CDR2: SGHNT, YYREEE (reference sequence). The V gene lost 0 bases and the J gene lost 1 base, with 11 bases spanning the gap. This CDR3 reads CASSLVSAQSYEQYF. The CDR3 nucleotides are TGTGCCAGCAGCTTGGTGTCAGCGCAATCCTACGAGCAGTACTTC.

The genes are TRBV11-3 and TRBJ1-1, with 7 bases identical to TRBD1. From germline, CDR1 is SGHNT and CDR2 YENEEA. The CDR3 runs to 14 residues. The trim removed 4 bases at V and 1 base at J, leaving 3 bases unmatched. CDR3 nucleotides: TGTGCCAGCAGCTACGGGACAGCGAACACTGAAGCTTTCTTT. This sequence encodes CASSYGTANTEAFF.

This chain links TRBV5-5 with TRBJ2-6; D is unresolved. Per the germline V gene, CDR1 is SGHKS and CDR2 is YYEKEE (reference sequence). This CDR3 comprises 14 residues. V was cut by 6 bases and J by 6 bases, with 13 bases left in between. The CDR3 sequence: CASNSGPAANVLTF. As DNA, the CDR3 is TGTGCCAGCAATTCCGGACCCGCGGCCAACGTCCTGACTTTC.

The J gene is TRBJ2-2, the V gene TRBV28; D call uncertain. In germline, CDR1 is MDHEN, CDR2 SYDVKM. This CDR3 is 13 amino acids long. V lost 5 bases and J lost 0, with 4 bases in between. CDR3 coding DNA: TGTGCCAGCAGTGGTTCGAACACCGGGGAGCTGTTTTTT. It translates to CASSGSNTGELFF.

This chain connects TRBV19 to TRBJ2-7; 11 bases align to TRBD2. CDR3 length: 14 residues. V lost 1 base, J lost 7 bases, and 3 bases stayed unmatched. Germline V gene sequence: CDR1 LNHDA, CDR2 SQIVND (reference sequence). CDR3 DNA sequence: TGTGCCAGTAGTATAGGACTAGCGGGACGGGAGCAGTACTTC. Encoded protein: CASSIGLAGREQYF.

The chain employs TRBV6-5 and TRBJ1-5; 8 bases align to TRBD1. J was trimmed by 5 bases and V by 0 bases; bases with no gene match: 6. Germline V lookup: CDR1 MNHEY, CDR2 SVGAGI. CDR3 length: 16 residues. The CDR3 protein is CASSYSSTGDHQPQHF. For the CDR3, the DNA is TGTGCCAGCAGTTACTCGTCGACAGGGGACCATCAGCCCCAGCATTTT.

The genes are TRBV2 and TRBJ1-2, with D tentatively TRBD1 (6 bases). The CDR3 sequence is 13 residues long. The germline V gene encodes CDR1 SNHLY and CDR2 FYNNEI. The V end was cut by 4 bases, the J end by 2 bases, with 8 bases between. CDR3 sequence: CASSGGQNYGYTF. CDR3 coding DNA: TGTGCCAGCAGTGGCGGACAGAACTATGGCTACACCTTC.

The chain combines TRBV28 with TRBJ2-7; D is unresolved. V lost 6 bases and J 6 bases, leaving 18 bases between the germline ends. From germline, CDR1 is MDHEN and CDR2 SYDVKM. The CDR3 spans 14 residues. CDR3: CASSESLPSLEQYF. CDR3 nucleotide sequence: TGTGCCAGCAGCGAGTCACTACCCTCTCTCGAGCAGTACTTC.

The chain combines TRBV10-3 with TRBJ2-2, with D perhaps matching TRBD2 (6 bases). The CDR3 is 14 amino acids. With 5 bases removed from V and 1 base from J, the gap between germline ends came to 8 bases. Germline CDR1 ENHRY, CDR2 SYGVKD. CDR3 protein: CAISSSENTGELFF. The CDR3 nucleotides read TGTGCCATCAGTTCTAGCGAGAACACCGGGGAGCTGTTTTTT.

The chain employs TRBV7-3 and TRBJ1-1; D is unclear. V dropped 8 bases and J dropped 3 bases, with 13 bases sitting between them. Germline V lookup: CDR1 SGHTA, CDR2 FQGTGA. CDR3 length equals 13 residues. CDR3 sequence reads: CASPLWMDTEAFF. In DNA, the CDR3 is TGTGCCAGCCCGCTATGGATGGACACTGAAGCTTTCTTT.

V and J are TRBV5-4 and TRBJ1-2; the D gene is possibly TRBD1 (5 bases). The germline V gene encodes CDR1 SGHNT and CDR2 YYREEE (reference sequence). The CDR3 has 13 residues. The V end was cut by 4 bases, the J end by 4 bases, with 11 bases between. The CDR3, as DNA: TGTGCCAGCAGCGTGGGGGGTCCCTATGGCTACACCTTC. Amino acid sequence: CASSVGGPYGYTF.

The CDR3 DNA sequence: TGCGCCAGCAGCCCGTGGACAGGGCCGAACACTGAAGCTTTCTTT. This encodes CASSPWTGPNTEAFF. The chain uses TRBV5-1 and TRBJ1-1; the match to TRBD1 covers 8 bases. After removal of 4 bases from V and 1 base from J, the junction contained 6 bases not matched to a gene. The length of the CDR3 is 15 residues. Germline values: CDR1 SGHRS, CDR2 YFSETQ.

This clone came up once. The germline gene is not matched at one end of the junction; a read error may be the cause. Other DNA sequences in this sample translate to the same CDR3. The chain links TRBV28 to TRBJ1-2, with D maybe TRBD1 (5 bases). CDR3 length: 13 amino acids. Germline assignment: CDR1 MDHEN and CDR2 SYDVKM. CDR3 bases: TGTGCCAGCAGGAGGGGTCTCGGCTATGGCTACACCTTT. Translating gives CASRRGLGYGYTF.

The rearrangement joins TRBV4-1 to TRBJ1-5; D may be TRBD1 (5 bases). Germline V gene lookup returns CDR1 MGHRA and CDR2 YSYEKL. V dropped 4 bases and J dropped 5 bases, with 15 bases sitting between them. CDR3 length: 15 amino acids. The CDR3 region is CASSLETVGDQPQHF. As DNA, the CDR3 is TGCGCCAGCAGCCTGGAGACAGTCGGAGATCAGCCCCAGCATTTT.

The chain is built from TRBV14 and TRBJ2-2; D gene ambiguous. This CDR3 has 13 amino acids. Per the germline V gene, CDR1 is SGHDN and CDR2 is FVKESK. V lost 1 base and J lost 6, with 6 bases in between. The DNA of the CDR3 is TGTGCCAGCAGCCAAGGACCGCCCGGGGAGCTGTTTTTT. Protein sequence: CASSQGPPGELFF.

The chain carries TRBV5-1 and TRBJ2-1; 7 nucleotides agree with TRBD2. This CDR3 spans 16 amino acids. Germline lookup yields CDR1 SGHRS and CDR2 YFSETQ. With V trimmed by 2 bases and J by 4 bases, 9 bases remained unmatched. The DNA for the CDR3 is TGCGCCAGCAGCTTTCCCGCTAGCGGAGGATACAATGAGCAGTTCTTC. It codes for CASSFPASGGYNEQFF.

This chain links TRBV7-9 with TRBJ2-1; the D gene is possibly TRBD2 (6 bases). Germline CDR1 reads SEHNR; CDR2 reads FQNEAQ (reference sequence). The CDR3 sequence is 12 residues long. The V end was cut by 7 bases, the J end by 9 bases, with 13 bases between. For the CDR3, the DNA is TGTGCCAGCACCCCAGGAGGGTTTGAGCAGTTCTTC. This codes for CASTPGGFEQFF.